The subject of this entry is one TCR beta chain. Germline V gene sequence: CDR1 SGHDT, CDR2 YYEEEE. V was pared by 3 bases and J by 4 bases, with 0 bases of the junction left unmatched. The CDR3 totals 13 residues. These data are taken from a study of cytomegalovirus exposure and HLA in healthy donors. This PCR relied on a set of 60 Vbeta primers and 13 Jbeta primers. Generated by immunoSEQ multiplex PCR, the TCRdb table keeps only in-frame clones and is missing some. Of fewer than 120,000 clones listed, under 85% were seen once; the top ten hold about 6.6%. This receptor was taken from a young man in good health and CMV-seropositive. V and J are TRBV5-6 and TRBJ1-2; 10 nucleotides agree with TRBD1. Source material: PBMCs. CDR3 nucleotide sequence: TGTGCCAGCAGCTGGGACAGGGGCTATGGCTACACCTTC. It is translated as CASSWDRGYGYTF.